The 13 T cell receptor beta chains in this list originate from one sample, sequenced in a study of OX40 agonist ivuxolimab in advanced cancers. Libraries were prepared through the immunoSEQ multiplex PCR assay. TCRdb took over this immuneACCESS table, retaining in-frame rearrangements with V and J assigned. Such tables are incomplete; in checked studies, under half of the missing clones stem from an unresolved V gene, and the remainder is unexplained. This sample lists 30,000 to 40,000 clones; around 87% were detected once. In total, the top ten clones hold more than 25% of the sample. The specimen was CD4+ or CD8+ T cells sorted from blood, collected in a trial of the OX40 agonist ivuxolimab. These TCRs come from an adult with an advanced solid tumor such as melanoma, head and neck, liver or kidney cancer.

The gene calls are TRBV19 and TRBJ1-2, with unresolved D. The CDR3 is 15 residues long. The germline V gene encodes CDR1 LNHDA and CDR2 SQIVND (reference sequence). V dropped 4 bases and J dropped 0 bases, with 12 bases sitting between them. CDR3 in amino acids: CASSTQAGTNYGYTF. The CDR3 coding sequence is TGTGCCAGTAGTACCCAGGCAGGAACTAACTATGGCTACACCTTC.

The chain combines TRBV7-9 with TRBJ2-7; D may be TRBD1 or TRBD2 (5 bases each). This CDR3 spans 15 amino acids. Trimming removed 5 bases at V and 5 bases at J, with 19 bases between. In germline, CDR1 is SEHNR, CDR2 FQNEAQ (reference sequence). The CDR3 sequence is CASSHRRGAMNEQYF. The DNA of the CDR3 is TGTGCCAGCAGCCACCGGAGAGGGGCCATGAACGAGCAGTACTTC.

The chain is built from TRBV4-2 and TRBJ2-2; TRBD2 agrees at 11 bases. The germline V gene encodes CDR1 LGHNA and CDR2 YNFKEQ. V lost 1 base to trimming and J lost 5 bases; unmatched junction nucleotides: 12. The CDR3 totals 19 residues. This CDR3 reads CASSQARSGRAEYTGELFF. CDR3 DNA sequence: TGTGCCAGCAGCCAAGCTCGTAGCGGGAGGGCCGAATATACCGGGGAGCTGTTTTTT.

This clone showed up just once. The J gene is TRBJ2-1, the V gene TRBV14; weak D call: TRBD1 (5 bases). Germline V gives CDR1 SGHDN, CDR2 FVKESK. This CDR3 has 15 residues. Trimming shortened V by 4 bases and J by 0 bases, and 10 bases separated the two germline ends. The CDR3 region is CASSLRASSYNEQFF. CDR3 nucleotides: TGTGCCAGCAGCCTCAGGGCGAGCTCCTACAATGAGCAGTTCTTC.

V and J are TRBV5-5 and TRBJ1-4, with 7 bases aligning to TRBD1. The CDR3 has 13 amino acids. The germline gives CDR1 SGHKS, CDR2 YYEKEE (reference sequence). The V segment lost 7 bases and the J segment 8 bases; nucleotides outside the gene matches: 8. In DNA, the CDR3 is TGTGCCAGCGCGGTTCTCAGGGGGGAAAAACTGTTTTTT. Protein product: CASAVLRGEKLFF.

The chain recombines TRBV5-1 with TRBJ2-1; 9 bases are a match to TRBD2. V lost 5 bases and J lost 8; bases outside the gene matches: 8. The CDR3 consists of 14 residues. CDR1 is SGHRS, CDR2 YFSETQ, per germline. The CDR3 region has the DNA TGCGCCAGCAGTCTGCGGGAGGGCCTAGATGAGCAGTTCTTC. This gives the protein CASSLREGLDEQFF.

V and J are TRBV9 and TRBJ1-1; 10 bases align to TRBD1. The V segment lost 0 bases and the J segment 0 bases; nucleotides outside the gene matches: 2. CDR3 length: 16 amino acids. Germline CDR1 SGDLS, CDR2 YYNGEE. Here the CDR3 DNA reads TGTGCCAGCAGCGTAGGGGACAGGGGACTGAACACTGAAGCTTTCTTT. Translated: CASSVGDRGLNTEAFF.

This chain joins TRBV5-1 and TRBJ2-3; D not certain. With 0 bases removed from V and 2 bases from J, the gap between germline ends came to 13 bases. The CDR3 consists of 16 residues. CDR1 is SGHRS, CDR2 YFSETQ, per germline. Written as DNA, the CDR3 is TGCGCCAGCAGCTTGGGAGCTGCCGGGTTCACAGATACGCAGTATTTT. Its protein is CASSLGAAGFTDTQYF.

The CDR3 DNA reads as TGTGCCAGCAGCTTAGGACAGGGCCTTGGGTCCTACGAGCAGTACTTC. Protein sequence: CASSLGQGLGSYEQYF. This chain connects TRBV11-3 to TRBJ2-5; 7 nucleotides line up with TRBD1. With the DNA end fitting TRBJ2-7 better, the J assignment may be wrong. CDR1 and CDR2 from the germline V gene are SGHNT and YENEEA. The CDR3 is made up of 16 amino acids.

The rearrangement joins TRBV11-2 to TRBJ2-2; D is perhaps TRBD2 (6 bases). This CDR3 is built from 16 residues. Germline CDR1 SGHAT, CDR2 FQNNGV. V shed 5 bases and J shed 3 bases, with 16 bases lying between them. The CDR3: CASSRGLNTYTGELFF. CDR3 in DNA: TGTGCCAGCAGCCGGGGACTCAACACGTACACCGGGGAGCTGTTTTTT.

This clone has only one observation. The chain has TRBV6-1 and TRBJ1-5; 7 bases match TRBD1. Trimming removed 4 bases from V and 4 bases from J; junction bases left unmatched: 4. CDR3 length: 14 residues. The germline V gene has CDR1 MNHNS and CDR2 SASEGT. The CDR3 here is CASSGQGFNQPQHF. CDR3 bases: TGTGCCAGCAGTGGACAGGGATTTAATCAGCCCCAGCATTTT.

V usage is TRBV7-6 and J usage is TRBJ2-3; TRBD2 agrees at 10 bases. The CDR3 totals 16 residues. The germline V gene encodes CDR1 SGHVS and CDR2 FNYEAQ. The V and J ends lost 0 bases and 6 bases, in that order; junction bases with no gene match: 6. In DNA form, the CDR3 reads TGTGCCAGCAGCTTAGCGGTAGCGGGAGGAGCGGATACGCAGTATTTT. It encodes CASSLAVAGGADTQYF.

The chain links TRBV18 to TRBJ1-1, with D unclear. Germline CDR1 and CDR2: KGHSH and LQKENI. The CDR3 sequence is 15 residues long. With 5 bases removed from V and 1 base from J, the gap between germline ends came to 14 bases. Here the CDR3 DNA reads TGTGCCAGCTCAGAGGGTATACGAGGGAACACTGAAGCTTTCTTT. It is translated as CASSEGIRGNTEAFF.